Described below is a single T cell receptor beta chain sequence and its context. The target antigen is unknown. TCRdb reanalysed the 5' RACE reads using MiXCR and keeps one entry per CDR3 protein. The repertoire holds just over 300,000 distinct CDR3 sequences, with roughly a fifth as singletons. The sample originates from a study of T-cell memory formation after mild COVID-19. Across the whole study: Largely donor-specific sequence clusters came from a couple of donors. The study's findings and limits: While clones contracting from day 15 to 85 were balanced between CD4 and CD8, later expanders leaned CD4+. SARS-CoV-2 specificity was not confirmed for second-wave clones peaking on day 37. Contracting CD4+ clones lay largely in CM and EM, with CD8+ ones residing in EMRA.

The CDR3 contains 15 residues. The V end was cut by 0 bases, the J end by 9 bases, with 18 bases between. The V gene's germline CDR1 is SGHVS and CDR2 FNYEAQ. The gene calls are TRBV7-6 and TRBJ2-7; either TRBD1 or TRBD2 may supply D (5 bases each). The clonotype originates from a man younger than 35 who had mild COVID-19 (a few samples of this study predate the infection). Cell type and time point are not known. Specimen: PBMCs or a T cell subset sorted from them (not recorded which). The CDR3 here is CASSLATGTPLGQYF. The CDR3 nucleotides read TGTGCCAGCAGCTTAGCGACCGGGACGCCGCTTGGGCAGTACTTC.